The entry below gives a single T cell receptor (beta chain) sequence along with its context. The antigen remains unidentified. A single record per CDR3 protein comes from TCRdb applying MiXCR to the 5' RACE reads. The sample holds approximately 210,000 distinct CDR3 sequences; roughly 15% are singletons and the top ten take 40%. Germline V gene data show CDR1 as MNHEY and CDR2 as SMNVEV (reference sequence). The CDR3 consists of 15 residues. V was clipped by 3 bases and J by 2 bases; unmatched bases: 4. This specimen comes from a study of identical twins. Regarding the study as a whole: Insertion counts were lower in abundant cord blood beta clonotypes, a trend that memory repertoires did not show.

These data were likewise used in another study, on T cells expressing NK-cell markers. That report adds: Underlying the TCR beta repertoires were sorted CD3+CD56+NKG2C+, CD3+CD56+NKG2C- and CD3+CD56-NKG2C+ T cells.

The chain joins TRBV27 to TRBJ2-3, with 8 bases fitting TRBD2. Sequenced material: CD8+ T cells sorted from blood. The sequence came from a young woman in good health. The CDR3 region has the DNA TGTGCCAGCAGTTTTGTGCGGGGGGCCACAGATACGCAGTATTTT. It encodes CASSFVRGATDTQYF.